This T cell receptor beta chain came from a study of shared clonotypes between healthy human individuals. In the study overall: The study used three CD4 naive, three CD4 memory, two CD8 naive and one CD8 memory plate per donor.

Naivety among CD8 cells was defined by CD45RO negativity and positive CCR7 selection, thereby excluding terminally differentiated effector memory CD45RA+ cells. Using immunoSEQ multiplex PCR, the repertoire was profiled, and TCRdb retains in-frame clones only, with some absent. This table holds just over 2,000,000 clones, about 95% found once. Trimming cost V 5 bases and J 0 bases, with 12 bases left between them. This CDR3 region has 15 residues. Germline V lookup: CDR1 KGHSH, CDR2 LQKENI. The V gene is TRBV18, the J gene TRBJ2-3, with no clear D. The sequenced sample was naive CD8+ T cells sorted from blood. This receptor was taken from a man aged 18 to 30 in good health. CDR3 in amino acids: CASSSESLSTDTQYF. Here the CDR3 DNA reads TGTGCCAGCTCATCAGAGAGTCTTAGCACAGATACGCAGTATTTT.